This T cell receptor (beta chain) was captured in a study of blood T cell repertoires in COVID-19. Study information: Samples of COVID-19 (acute and convalescent) were obtained from the United States, Italy and Spain. PBMCs, B-cell-depleted T cells, or T cells were the source of the cDNA or gDNA that made up the material.

In the study's own analysis: Amplifying reference gene primers gave estimates of nucleated cell counts. Using immunoSEQ multiplex PCR, the repertoire was profiled, and TCRdb retains in-frame clones only, with some absent. V and J calls and clone size come straight from that table; D and trimming were deduced from the DNA. Of around 100,000 clones in the sample, more than 80% were seen once. The specimen was peripheral blood. The sequence came from a man in his 60s with acute or convalescent COVID-19.

The CDR3 coding sequence is TGTGCCAGCAGCGCAACGGGGGTCTCGGTGGAAAAACTGTTTTTT. This codes for CASSATGVSVEKLFF. V is TRBV11-2 and J is TRBJ1-4; D may be TRBD1 (5 bases). The V gene lost 5 bases and the J gene lost 8 bases, with 18 bases spanning the gap. This CDR3 spans 15 amino acids. Germline V lookup: CDR1 SGHAT, CDR2 FQNNGV.